These T cell receptor beta chains were read from a single sample in a study of CD8+ T cells in alopecia areata. TCRdb's table, derived via immunoSEQ multiplex PCR, lists solely in-frame clones and lacks some. The table lists about 210,000 clones, roughly 56% of them singletons. The sample was CD4+ T cells sorted from blood, taken at week 4, from a patient treated with tofacitinib. The receptors stem from a human donor with alopecia areata. CDR3s include the opening cysteine and the closing phenylalanine or tryptophan. The D gene is left open where the match is weak. Not all rows give a size; the values are once, few, many and, for expanded clones, a class.

d_gene,v_gene,abundance,j_gene,CDR3nt,CDR3aa
-,TRBV25-1,-,TRBJ1-5,TGTGCCAGCAGGAACTCAGGGGAAAATCAGCCCCAGCATTTT,CASRNSGENQPQHF
TRBD2,TRBV30,-,TRBJ2-5,TGTGCCTGGAGTGAACTAGCGGGGGGAGAGACCCAGTACTTC,CAWSELAGGETQYF
-,TRBV11-2,-,TRBJ1-5,TGTGCCAGCAGCCAAGACAGGCAAGGACAGCCCCAGCATTTT,CASSQDRQGQPQHF
-,TRBV4-1,-,TRBJ2-7,TGCGCCAGCAGCCAAGTTAACCAACCCTCCTACGAGCAGTACTTC,CASSQVNQPSYEQYF
TRBD1,TRBV19,-,TRBJ1-6,TGTGCCAGTAGTCTACCAGGGGGAGGTTCACCCCTCCACTTT,CASSLPGGGSPLHF
TRBD1,TRBV5-1,-,TRBJ1-5,TGCGCCAGCAGCTACGAAGGACAGGGCAATCAGCCCCAGCATTTT,CASSYEGQGNQPQHF
TRBD2,TRBV7-2,few,TRBJ2-1,TGTGCCAGCAGCTTAGTCGGGGGGACCTCCTACAATGAGCAGTTCTTC,CASSLVGGTSYNEQFF
-,TRBV5-1,few,TRBJ2-2,TGCGCCAGCAGCTTGTCAGGGCAGGCGAACACCGGGGAGCTGTTTTTT,CASSLSGQANTGELFF
TRBD2,TRBV5-1,once,TRBJ2-4,TGCGCCAGCAGCTTGGTCGAGCGGGGAAGTATGCAGTACTTC,CASSLVERGSMQYF
-,TRBV4-3,-,TRBJ1-1,TGCGCCAGCAGCCAAGGCCCTTTGAAGTACACTGAAGCTTTCTTT,CASSQGPLKYTEAFF
-,TRBV7-9,-,TRBJ1-1,TGTGCCAGCAGCTTAGATGAGGTTATGAACACTGAAGCTTTCTTT,CASSLDEVMNTEAFF
-,TRBV10-3,few,TRBJ2-4,TGTGCCATCAGTGGGTCAGGGGCGGGCATTCAGTACTTC,CAISGSGAGIQYF
-,TRBV7-2,-,TRBJ2-1,TGTGCCAGCAGCTTAGATAACCCCTACAATGAGCAGTTCTTC,CASSLDNPYNEQFF
TRBD2,TRBV7-6,-,TRBJ2-7,TGTGCCAGCCAGCCTCTAGCGGGGGTATCCTACGAGCAGTACTTC,CASQPLAGVSYEQYF
-,TRBV29-1,once,TRBJ1-1,TGCAGCGTTCGCGCAAGGTTGAACACTGAAGCTTTCTTT,CSVRARLNTEAFF
-,TRBV28,few,TRBJ2-5,TGTGCCAGCAGTTTGCCAGGGGAAGAGACCCAGTACTTC,CASSLPGEETQYF
-,TRBV29-1,-,TRBJ2-5,TGCAGCGTTGTAGGTCCCCGACAAGAGACCCAGTACTTC,CSVVGPRQETQYF
-,TRBV29-1,-,TRBJ1-2,TGCAGCGTTGAGTCAGACTATGGCTACACCTTC,CSVESDYGYTF
-,TRBV4-3,-,TRBJ1-2,TGCGCCAGCAGCCAAGAGGCGGCGAACTATGGCTACACCTTC,CASSQEAANYGYTF
TRBD2,TRBV11-3,-,TRBJ2-7,TGTGCCAGCAGCTCCGGGACTAGCGGGGGAGGCGAGCAGTACTTC,CASSSGTSGGGEQYF
-,TRBV5-1,-,TRBJ2-4,TGCGCCAGCAGCGGTCAGGGGCCCAAAAACATTCAGTACTTC,CASSGQGPKNIQYF
-,TRBV29-1,few,TRBJ2-3,TGCAGCGTGCGTGGGGGGGGGCGAGGAGCAGATACGCAGTATTTT,CSVRGGGRGADTQYF
TRBD2,TRBV11-3,-,TRBJ2-7,TGTGCCAGCAGCTTAGCCGCTCCGGGGGGGAGAACCTACGAGCAGTACTTC,CASSLAAPGGRTYEQYF
TRBD1,TRBV29-1,-,TRBJ1-1,TGCAGCGTTGAAGATCTACAGGGGCAGGGTGAAGCTTTCTTT,CSVEDLQGQGEAFF
-,TRBV4-1,-,TRBJ1-1,TGCGCCAGCAGCCAAGCCTCAGGGAGGGGACGTTGGTTTGTGGACACTGAAGCTTTCTTT,CASSQASGRGRWFVDTEAFF
-,TRBV9,-,TRBJ1-1,TGTGCCAGCAGCGTAGAGGCCCGGACGGGGGGTGGGACTGAAGCTTTCTTT,CASSVEARTGGGTEAFF
TRBD2,TRBV18,-,TRBJ2-7,TGTGCCAGCTCACCCTCACAGCGGGAAAGGCAGTACTTC,CASSPSQRERQYF
TRBD1,TRBV18,few,TRBJ2-6,TGTGCCAGCTCACCCCCGGGACAGGGGTCCTTTGCTGGGGCCAACGTCCTGACTTTC,CASSPPGQGSFAGANVLTF
TRBD2,TRBV7-2,-,TRBJ2-3,TGTGCCAGCACCGGACTAGCGGTCACAGATACGCAGTATTTT,CASTGLAVTDTQYF
-,TRBV30,-,TRBJ1-2,TGTGCCTGGAGTGTAGACTTTGGCCAGGCCTATGGCTACACCTTC,CAWSVDFGQAYGYTF
-,TRBV30,-,TRBJ2-1,TGTGCCTGTCGATTCGGTCCGGGTTCCTACAATGAGCAGTTCTTC,CACRFGPGSYNEQFF
-,TRBV29-1,-,TRBJ1-2,TGCAGCGTTGACGGTCGGAGACCTCCTCTCTATGGCTACACCTTC,CSVDGRRPPLYGYTF
-,TRBV5-6,-,TRBJ1-1,TGTGCCAGCAGCTTCTCAGTCGGGTCGAAGATGAAAAACACTGAAGCTTTCTTT,CASSFSVGSKMKNTEAFF
-,TRBV29-1,-,TRBJ1-2,TGCAGCGTTGAAGCCGGCAGGACGGGTCCCCTAAACTATGGCTACACCTTC,CSVEAGRTGPLNYGYTF
-,TRBV12-5,few,TRBJ2-3,TGTGCTAGCTCTTGGAGCACAGATACGCAGTATTTT,CASSWSTDTQYF
-,TRBV5-1,-,TRBJ2-3,TGCGCCAGCAGGCGAGGAGACTCACACACAGATACGCAGTATTTT,CASRRGDSHTDTQYF